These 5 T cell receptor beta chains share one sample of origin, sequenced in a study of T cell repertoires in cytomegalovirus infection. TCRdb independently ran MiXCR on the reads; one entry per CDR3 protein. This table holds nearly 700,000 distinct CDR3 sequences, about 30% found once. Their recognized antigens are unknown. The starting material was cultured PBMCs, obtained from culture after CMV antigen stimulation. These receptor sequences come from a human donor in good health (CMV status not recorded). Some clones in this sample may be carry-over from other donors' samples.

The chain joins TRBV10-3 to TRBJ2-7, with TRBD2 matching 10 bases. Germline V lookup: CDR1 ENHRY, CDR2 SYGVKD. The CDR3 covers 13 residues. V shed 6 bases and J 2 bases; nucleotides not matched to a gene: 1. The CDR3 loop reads CAIRSGRAYEQYF. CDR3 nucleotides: TGTGCCATCAGAAGCGGGAGGGCCTACGAGCAGTACTTC.

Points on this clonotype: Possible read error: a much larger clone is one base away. In DNA, the CDR3 is TGTGCCAGCAGCTTAGGGGTGGGAGCAGATACGAAGTATTTT. This translates into CASSLGVGADTKYF. The chain is built from TRBV7-2 and TRBJ2-3, with a tentative D call TRBD2 (5 bases). Per germline, CDR1 SGHTA and CDR2 FQGNSA. The CDR3 runs 14 residues. The whole variable domain, remainder taken from reference TRBV7-2 and TRBJ2-3, is GAGVSQSPSNKVTEKGKDVELRCDPISGHTALYWYRQSLGQGLEFLIYFQGNSAPDKSGLPSDRFSAERTGGSVSTLTIQRTQQEDSAVYLCASSLGVGADTKYFGPGTRLTVL.

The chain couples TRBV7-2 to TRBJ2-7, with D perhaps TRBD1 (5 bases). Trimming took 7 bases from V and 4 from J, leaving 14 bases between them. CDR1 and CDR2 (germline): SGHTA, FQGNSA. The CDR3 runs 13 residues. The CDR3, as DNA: TGTGCCAGCAACCTATGGGGCGATTACGAGCAGTACTTC. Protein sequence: CASNLWGDYEQYF.

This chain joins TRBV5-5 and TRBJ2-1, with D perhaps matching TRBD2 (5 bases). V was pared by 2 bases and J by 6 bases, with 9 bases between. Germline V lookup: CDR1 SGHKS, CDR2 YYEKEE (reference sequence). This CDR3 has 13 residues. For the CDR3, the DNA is TGTGCCAGCAGCTTATCAGAGGGCAATGAGCAGTTCTTC. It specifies CASSLSEGNEQFF.

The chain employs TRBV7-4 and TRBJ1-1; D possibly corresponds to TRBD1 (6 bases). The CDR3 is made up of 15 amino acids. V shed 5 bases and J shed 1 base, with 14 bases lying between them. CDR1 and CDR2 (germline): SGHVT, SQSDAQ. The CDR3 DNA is TGTGCCAGCAGCATCCTCAGGGGTACGAACACTGAAGCTTTCTTT. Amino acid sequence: CASSILRGTNTEAFF.